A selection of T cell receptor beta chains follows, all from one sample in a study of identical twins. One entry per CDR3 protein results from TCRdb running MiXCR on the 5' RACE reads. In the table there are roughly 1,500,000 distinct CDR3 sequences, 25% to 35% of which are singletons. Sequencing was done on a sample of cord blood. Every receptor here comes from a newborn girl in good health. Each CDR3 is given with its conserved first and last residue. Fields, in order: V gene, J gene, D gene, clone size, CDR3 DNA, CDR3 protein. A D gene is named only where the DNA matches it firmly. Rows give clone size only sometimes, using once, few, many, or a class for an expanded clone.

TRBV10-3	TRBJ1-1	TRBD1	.	TGTGCCATCAGTGAGTCGACAGGGTTAGGGACTGAAGCTTTCTTT	CAISESTGLGTEAFF
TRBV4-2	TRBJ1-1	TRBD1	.	TGTGCCAGCAGCCACGGACAGGGGGCAATGGCTGAAGCTTTCTTT	CASSHGQGAMAEAFF
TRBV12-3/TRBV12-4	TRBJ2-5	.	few	TGTGCCAGCAGTTTTGGACTGCCCCAAGAGACCCAGTACTTC	CASSFGLPQETQYF
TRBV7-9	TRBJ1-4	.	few	TGTGCCAGCAGCTCGAGAGGGACGGCCATTGAAAAACTGTTTTTT	CASSSRGTAIEKLFF
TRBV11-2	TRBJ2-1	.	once	TGTGCCAGCAGCTTGCGACACATTGTAGAGACCCAGTTCTTC	CASSLRHIVETQFF
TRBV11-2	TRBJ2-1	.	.	TGTGCCAGCAGCTTAGAACCCGAACACCCCAGGTATGAGCAGTTCTTC	CASSLEPEHPRYEQFF
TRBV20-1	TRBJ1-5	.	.	TGCAGTGCTAGCCCAATGGTGGGGCTGTCGGATCAGCCCCAGCATTTT	CSASPMVGLSDQPQHF
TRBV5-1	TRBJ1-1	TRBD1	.	TGCGCCAGCAGCAGCCGGGACAGGGGCGCTCCTCTGAACACTGAAGCTTTCTTT	CASSSRDRGAPLNTEAFF
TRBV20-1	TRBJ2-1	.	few	TGCAGTGCTAGCGGGCAGCGCTCCTACAATGAGCAGTTCTTC	CSASGQRSYNEQFF
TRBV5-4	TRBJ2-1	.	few	TGTGCCAGCAGCTTGGGGGGAAGGGCCAATGAGCAGTTCTTC	CASSLGGRANEQFF
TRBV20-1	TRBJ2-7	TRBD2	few	TGCAGTGCTAGGGTAGCGGGGCCCCTCTACGAGCAGTACTTC	CSARVAGPLYEQYF
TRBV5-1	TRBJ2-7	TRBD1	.	TGCGCCAGCAGCTTGGGGGTGACAGGGGTATACGAGCAGTACTTC	CASSLGVTGVYEQYF
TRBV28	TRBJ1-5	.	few	TGTGCCAGCAGTTTGGGGGGGCACGGCAATCAGCCCCAGCATTTT	CASSLGGHGNQPQHF
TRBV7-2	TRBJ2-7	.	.	TGTGCCAGCAGCTTAGGCGCCTCGACTAGATACGAGCAGTACTTC	CASSLGASTRYEQYF
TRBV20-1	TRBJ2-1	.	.	TGCAGTGCTAGAGCCGGAGGCTCCCACAATGAGCAGTTCTTC	CSARAGGSHNEQFF
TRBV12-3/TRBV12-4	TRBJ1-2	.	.	TGTGCCAGCAGCCCTAGGCTCATCTATGGCTACACCTTC	CASSPRLIYGYTF
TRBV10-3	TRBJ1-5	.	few	TGTGCCATCAGTGAGTCGGGAGGGGTGCGAGCTCAGCCCCAGCATTTT	CAISESGGVRAQPQHF
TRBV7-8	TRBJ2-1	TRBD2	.	TGTGCCAGCAGCTTATGGGGCGGGGGCTCCTACAATGAGCAGTTCTTC	CASSLWGGGSYNEQFF
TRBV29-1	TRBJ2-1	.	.	TGCAGCGTTGATGGGTGGGGGGGACACTACAATGAGCAGTTCTTC	CSVDGWGGHYNEQFF
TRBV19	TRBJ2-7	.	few	TGTGCCAGTAGTACTGGGAGTAGTTTATCAGACGAGCAGTACTTC	CASSTGSSLSDEQYF
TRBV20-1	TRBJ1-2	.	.	TGCAGTGCTAGAAATTACGGGACCGCTTACGGCTACACCTTC	CSARNYGTAYGYTF
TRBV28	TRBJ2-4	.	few	TGTGCCAGCTCTTTGAGGGTAGGAGGGCGCTTATTAAGCATTCAGTACTTC	CASSLRVGGRLLSIQYF
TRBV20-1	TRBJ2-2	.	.	TGCAGTGCTAGACCCGGGACGCCGACCGGGGAGCTGTTTTTT	CSARPGTPTGELFF
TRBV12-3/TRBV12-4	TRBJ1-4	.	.	TGTGCCAGCAGCTATGTCGCAGGGGTCGGCGAAAAACTGTTTTTT	CASSYVAGVGEKLFF
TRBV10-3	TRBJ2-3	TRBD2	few	TGTGCCATCAGTGCCAGCGGGGGGGCCCCAGATACGCAGTATTTT	CAISASGGAPDTQYF
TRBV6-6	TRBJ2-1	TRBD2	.	TGTGCCAGCACCCCGGCTAGCGGGGGGTACAATGAGCAGTTCTTC	CASTPASGGYNEQFF
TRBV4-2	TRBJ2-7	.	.	TGTGCCAGCAGCCAAGACCCATGGGCAGGCGGCGAGCAGTACTTC	CASSQDPWAGGEQYF
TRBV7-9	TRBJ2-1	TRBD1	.	TGTGCCAGCAGCTTAACCCCTGGGGGGACAGGATTTGACAATGAGCAGTTCTTC	CASSLTPGGTGFDNEQFF
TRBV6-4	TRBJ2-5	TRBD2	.	TGTGCCAGCAGTGACTTTGAACCGGGACTAGCGGGACCGGAGACCCAGTACTTC	CASSDFEPGLAGPETQYF
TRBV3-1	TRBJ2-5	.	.	TGTGCCAGCAGCCATAGGGTGGGACACCACCAGTACTTC	CASSHRVGHHQYF
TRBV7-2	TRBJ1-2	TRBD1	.	TGTGCCAGCACCACACGACAGGGAAGAAAGTTCTATGGCTACACCTTC	CASTTRQGRKFYGYTF
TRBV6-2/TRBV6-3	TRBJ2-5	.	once	TGTGCCAGCAGTTACCCCAAACAGGCCCCGGAGACCCAGTACTTC	CASSYPKQAPETQYF
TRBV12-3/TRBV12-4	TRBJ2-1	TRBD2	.	TGTGCCAGCAGTTTAATGGGCGGGAGGGTCTACAATGAGCAGTTCTTC	CASSLMGGRVYNEQFF
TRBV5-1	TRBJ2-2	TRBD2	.	TGCGCCGGCAGCGAAACTAGCGGGAACACCGGGGAGCTGTTTTTT	CAGSETSGNTGELFF
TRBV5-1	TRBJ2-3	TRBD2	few	TGCGCCAGCAGCTCCGGGACTAGCCAGACGCAGTATTTT	CASSSGTSQTQYF